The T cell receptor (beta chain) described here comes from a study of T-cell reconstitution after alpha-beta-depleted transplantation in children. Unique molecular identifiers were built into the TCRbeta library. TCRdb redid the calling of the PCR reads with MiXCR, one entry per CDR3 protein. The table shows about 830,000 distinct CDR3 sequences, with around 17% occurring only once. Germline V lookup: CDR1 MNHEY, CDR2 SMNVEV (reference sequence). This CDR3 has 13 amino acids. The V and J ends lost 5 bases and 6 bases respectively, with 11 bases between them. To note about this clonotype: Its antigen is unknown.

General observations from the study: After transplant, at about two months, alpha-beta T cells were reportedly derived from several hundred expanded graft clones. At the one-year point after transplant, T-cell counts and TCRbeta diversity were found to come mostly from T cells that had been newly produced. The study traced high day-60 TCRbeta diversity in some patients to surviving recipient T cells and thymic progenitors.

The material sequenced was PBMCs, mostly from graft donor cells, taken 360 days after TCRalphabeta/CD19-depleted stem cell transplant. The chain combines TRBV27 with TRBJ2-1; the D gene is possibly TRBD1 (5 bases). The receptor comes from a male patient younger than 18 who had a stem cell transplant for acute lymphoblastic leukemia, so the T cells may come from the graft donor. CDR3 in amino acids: CASSPLGPNEQFF. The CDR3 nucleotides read TGTGCCAGCAGTCCACTGGGGCCCAATGAGCAGTTCTTC.